This T cell receptor (beta chain) was sequenced for a study of glioma-infiltrating T cells after dendritic cell vaccination. Only in-frame clones appear in the TCRdb table, and some are missing; sequencing was by immunoSEQ multiplex PCR. The table shows 65,000 to 80,000 clones, with roughly 84% occurring only once. Time point denoted: after dendritic cell vaccination, including at tumor progression/relapse. All glioblastoma patients lacked an isocitrate dehydrogenase mutation. This clone was detected a few times. Sequenced material: blood, taken after dendritic cell vaccination. The receptor's source is a human donor with glioblastoma.

This CDR3 reads CASSAPLDSHGYTF. CDR3 bases: TGTGCCAGCAGTGCCCCGCTCGACAGCCACGGCTACACCTTC. The V call is TRBV2, the J call TRBJ1-2, with D tentatively TRBD1 (5 bases). The CDR3 loop spans 14 amino acids. From germline, CDR1 is SNHLY and CDR2 FYNNEI. V lost 4 bases and J 8 bases, leaving 17 bases between the germline ends.